This T cell receptor (beta chain) originates from a study of T cell changes during pregnancy in multiple sclerosis. The V end lost 4 bases, the J end lost 4 bases, and 9 bases lay between the germline ends. The germline V gene has CDR1 ENHRY and CDR2 SYGVKD. This CDR3 is 13 amino acids long. Assay: immunoSEQ multiplex PCR; the TCRdb copy retains only in-frame clones and omits some. The sample records about 68,000 clones, roughly 89% being singletons. The V gene is TRBV10-3, the J gene TRBJ2-3, with D possibly matching TRBD1 (6 bases). Sequencing used peripheral blood, obtained in the second trimester of pregnancy. The TCR comes from a female donor with multiple sclerosis, enrolled in a pregnancy study. For the CDR3, the DNA is TGTGCCATCAGTGCCCAGGGGTCAGATACGCAGTATTTT. This sequence encodes CAISAQGSDTQYF.